This T cell receptor beta chain came from a study of blood T cells in healthy people across ages. Notes on the study in general: Naive T cell percentage strongly correlated with TCR beta diversity.

This clonotype was counted only a few times. Its target is not known. The authors ran a second PCR of 7 to 11 cycles using a sample-barcoded 5' primer and a J-beta primer mix. TCRdb recomputed calls from the 5' RACE reads with MiXCR, one row per CDR3 protein. This sample has hundreds of thousands of distinct CDR3 sequences, with over 20% found just once. The length of the CDR3 is 14 residues. Germline CDR1 is SGHRS and CDR2 is YFSETQ. With 3 bases removed from V and 5 bases from J, the gap between germline ends came to 14 bases. The sequencing sample was made of blood. The TCR sequence derives from a man between 65 and 85 years old in good health. The chain carries TRBV5-1 and TRBJ1-2; maybe TRBD1 (5 bases). The CDR3 DNA follows: TGCGCCAGCAGCTGGGGGTTTCAGGATTATGGCTACACCTTC. Translating gives CASSWGFQDYGYTF.